The source of this TCR beta chain is a study of identical twins. Template switching, a step in the protocol, added a universal primer site, and cDNA carried unique molecular identifiers. MiXCR was run by TCRdb on the 5' RACE reads, yielding one entry per CDR3 protein. The sample carries approximately 1.8 million distinct CDR3 sequences, less than 35% recorded once. Germline CDR1 is GTSNPN and CDR2 is SVGIG (reference sequence). V lost 4 bases and J 6 bases, leaving 12 bases between the germline ends. This CDR3 comprises 13 residues. Findings and limits, study-wide: Rather than following the same donors, the conclusions depended on cross-sectional statistical analysis.

As regards this clonotype: Its antigen is unidentified.

The chain recombines TRBV30 with TRBJ1-4; D may be TRBD1 (6 bases). The clonotype was recovered from a newborn girl in good health. Sequenced: cord blood. DNA of the CDR3: TGTGCCTGGACCTCCCCAGGGGATGAAAAACTGTTTTTT. Translation gives CAWTSPGDEKLFF. Looking up the rest from reference TRBV30 and TRBJ1-4 gives the full variable domain: SQTIHQWPATLVQPVGSPLSLECTVEGTSNPNLYWYRQAAGRGLQLLFYSVGIGQISSEVPQNLSASRPQDRQFILSSKKLLLSDSGFYLCAWTSPGDEKLFFGSGTQLSVL.